The 23 T cell receptor beta chains listed next were all sequenced from one sample in a study of T cells after yellow fever vaccination. TCRdb processed the 5' RACE reads anew with MiXCR; each CDR3 protein has one entry. The data show 620,000 or so distinct CDR3 sequences, more than 9% seen once. This specimen consisted of PBMCs, obtained on the day of the yellow fever booster vaccination. Receptor source: a man between 25 and 39 years old who received the YFV17D yellow fever vaccine.

The rearrangement links TRBV4-3 to TRBJ1-3; tentatively, D is TRBD1 (6 bases). The germline V gene has CDR1 LGHNA and CDR2 YSLEER. V lost 1 base, J lost 8 bases, and 21 bases lay in between. The CDR3 runs 17 residues. In nucleotides, the CDR3 is TGCGCCAGCAGCCAAGCGATTTGGGGCCAGGGGTTGGACACCATATATTTT. Translating gives CASSQAIWGQGLDTIYF.

The CDR3 here is CASSQATRKAGELFF. CDR3 nucleotides: TGCGCCAGCAGCCAAGCTACTCGGAAGGCCGGGGAGCTGTTTTTT. The chain recombines TRBV4-3 with TRBJ2-2, with unresolved D. Germline V lookup: CDR1 LGHNA, CDR2 YSLEER. V gave up 1 base and J gave up 6 bases, with 12 bases separating them. The CDR3 sequence is 15 residues long.

The V call is TRBV3-1, the J call TRBJ1-4; perhaps TRBD1 as D (5 bases). The V and J ends lost 0 bases and 4 bases respectively, with 9 bases between them. The germline V gene encodes CDR1 LGHDT and CDR2 YNNKEL (reference sequence). The CDR3 covers 15 residues. In nucleotides, the CDR3 is TGTGCCAGCAGCCAAGATTGGGGGTTTAATGAAAAACTGTTTTTT. It codes for CASSQDWGFNEKLFF.

This clonotype was counted a few times. The genes are TRBV20-1 and TRBJ1-1, with D possibly TRBD1 on 6 matching bases. CDR3 length: 12 amino acids. Trimming removed 4 bases from V and 7 bases from J, with 13 bases in between. Germline V gene lookup returns CDR1 DFQATT and CDR2 SNEGSKA (reference sequence). In nucleotides, the CDR3 is TGCAGTGCTACCTTCGGACAGAGTGAAGCTTTCTTT. Translating it yields CSATFGQSEAFF.

This clonotype has only a few counts. The gene calls are TRBV11-3 and TRBJ2-3; D uncertain. The CDR3 runs 13 residues. The germline CDR1 and CDR2 sequences are SGHNT and YENEEA. V was clipped by 3 bases and J by 8 bases, with 12 bases between them. CDR3 in amino acids: CASSFSDMGTQYF. CDR3 DNA: TGTGCCAGCAGCTTTTCCGACATGGGTACGCAGTATTTT.

The genes are TRBV11-2 and TRBJ2-3; no clear D gene. V dropped 5 bases and J dropped 0 bases, with 12 bases sitting between them. The germline CDR1 and CDR2 sequences are SGHAT and FQNNGV. CDR3 length: 15 residues. CDR3 region: CASSRLTSSTDTQYF. The CDR3 DNA sequence: TGTGCCAGCAGCCGCTTAACATCTAGCACAGATACGCAGTATTTT.

The chain is built from TRBV7-2 and TRBJ1-6, with D hard to call. With 1 base removed from V and 5 bases from J, the gap between germline ends came to 9 bases. Per germline, CDR1 SGHTA and CDR2 FQGNSA. The CDR3 covers 15 residues. CDR3 bases: TGTGCCAGCAGCTTAGTGGGTGCCGATAATTCACCCCTCCACTTT. Its translation is CASSLVGADNSPLHF.

The CDR3 DNA sequence: TGTGCCAGCAGCCTACGGACAGGAGCTAACTATGGCTACACCTTC. Encoded protein: CASSLRTGANYGYTF. The rearrangement links TRBV7-8 to TRBJ1-2; TRBD1 matches at 7 bases. The germline gives CDR1 SGHVS, CDR2 FQNEAQ. J gave up 0 bases and V 5 bases, and 6 bases lay outside the gene matches. The CDR3 has 15 residues.

This sequence joins TRBV6-1 and TRBJ2-2; 13 positions match TRBD2. With V trimmed by 6 bases and J by 5 bases, 12 bases remained unmatched. The CDR3 sequence is 18 residues long. Germline V lookup: CDR1 MNHNS, CDR2 SASEGT. DNA for the CDR3: TGTGCCAGCAGGCCAGGACTAGCGGGAGTTCTTGGTACCGGGGAGCTGTTTTTT. Protein product: CASRPGLAGVLGTGELFF.

This clonotype was observed a few times. The chain recombines TRBV20-1 with TRBJ2-7, with D unresolved. The ends were cut back, 1 base at V and 5 bases at J, with 6 bases in the middle. This CDR3 has 11 amino acids. Germline V gene data show CDR1 as DFQATT and CDR2 as SNEGSKA (reference sequence). CDR3 nucleotide sequence: TGCAGTGCTAGAGTAGTTCACGAGCAGTACTTC. Translating it yields CSARVVHEQYF.

In this sample, this clonotype turned up a few times. The chain uses TRBV3-1 and TRBJ2-3, with 10 bases lining up with TRBD2. V was pared by 4 bases and J by 1 base, with 8 bases of the junction left unmatched. CDR1 is LGHDT and CDR2 is YNNKEL in the germline V gene (reference sequence). This CDR3 has 17 amino acids. CDR3 nucleotide sequence: TGTGCCAGCAGCCCTTTGATCGGACTAGCGGGCACAGATACGCAGTATTTT. Protein sequence: CASSPLIGLAGTDTQYF.

This chain uses TRBV7-2 with TRBJ2-3; 12 nucleotides match TRBD2. After removal of 0 bases from V and 0 bases from J, the junction contained 4 bases not matched to a gene. Germline V CDR1 and CDR2: SGHTA, FQGNSA. This CDR3 comprises 18 residues. DNA of the CDR3: TGTGCCAGCAGCTTAGCGGTCCTAGCGGGAGGGAGCACAGATACGCAGTATTTT. Translated: CASSLAVLAGGSTDTQYF.

The table lists this clonotype with a few counts. J is TRBJ2-3 and V is TRBV24-1; unclear D gene. Trimming shortened V by 4 bases and J by 0 bases, and 10 bases separated the two germline ends. CDR3 length: 15 amino acids. CDR1 KGHDR and CDR2 SFDVKD come from the germline V gene. The CDR3 DNA follows: TGTGCCACCAGTGACCCCGTAACTAGCACAGATACGCAGTATTTT. This encodes CATSDPVTSTDTQYF.

This clonotype was counted many times. The chain links TRBV28 to TRBJ2-7; TRBD1 aligns across 9 bases. The V gene's germline CDR1 is MDHEN and CDR2 SYDVKM. V gave up 11 bases and J gave up 0 bases; unmatched junction bases: 17. This CDR3 is 17 amino acids long. The CDR3: CAVEQGAPLGVSYEQYF. Here the CDR3 DNA reads TGTGCCGTAGAACAGGGGGCGCCGCTGGGAGTCTCCTACGAGCAGTACTTC.

The chain couples TRBV7-2 to TRBJ2-7; 12 bases map to TRBD2. The CDR3 runs 16 residues. J gave up 2 bases and V 5 bases, and 7 bases lay outside the gene matches. The germline gives CDR1 SGHTA, CDR2 FQGNSA. CDR3 protein: CASSPTSGSLPYEQYF. The CDR3 coding sequence is TGTGCCAGCAGCCCGACTAGCGGGAGTTTACCCTACGAGCAGTACTTC.

This chain uses TRBV15 with TRBJ1-1, with unresolved D. The CDR3 contains 16 residues. V was clipped by 0 bases and J by 7 bases, with 18 bases between them. Germline CDR1 is LNHNV and CDR2 is YYDKDF (reference sequence). The CDR3 DNA sequence: TGTGCCACCAGCAGAGACGCCTCCGGGTTCGTAGGTGAAGCTTTCTTT. Amino acids: CATSRDASGFVGEAFF.

The chain carries TRBV20-1 and TRBJ2-3; D gene unclear. The V and J ends lost 7 bases and 5 bases respectively, with 16 bases between them. Germline V gene lookup returns CDR1 DFQATT and CDR2 SNEGSKA (reference sequence). CDR3 size: 13 residues. The CDR3 protein is CSGSSPVRDTQYF. The CDR3 DNA follows: TGCAGTGGATCTTCACCGGTGAGAGATACGCAGTATTTT.

V usage is TRBV2 and J usage is TRBJ2-7, with D tentatively TRBD1 or TRBD2 (5 bases each). The germline CDR1 and CDR2 sequences are SNHLY and FYNNEI. CDR3 length: 15 residues. Trimming took off 3 bases at V and 4 bases at J, with 16 bases between the two ends. CDR3 nucleotides: TGTGCCAGCAGTGACAGGGACCGCAACATTTACGAGCAGTACTTC. This translates into CASSDRDRNIYEQYF.

The chain joins TRBV4-3 to TRBJ2-1, with TRBD1 as a possible D gene (6 bases). The V gene lost 3 bases and the J gene lost 6 bases, with 12 bases spanning the gap. There are 14 residues in the CDR3. Germline assignment: CDR1 LGHNA and CDR2 YSLEER. CDR3: CASSHGTGSNEQFF. The CDR3 region has the DNA TGCGCCAGCAGCCACGGCACAGGGTCCAATGAGCAGTTCTTC.

In its sample, this clonotype was seen many times. The V call is TRBV10-3, the J call TRBJ1-4, with D unclear. Between the trimmed V and J ends, which lost 6 bases and 5 bases, there was a span of 10 bases. Germline V lookup: CDR1 ENHRY, CDR2 SYGVKD. CDR3 length: 13 residues. For the CDR3, the DNA is TGTGCCATCAGGACTTTGGAGAATGAAAAACTGTTTTTT. Translating it yields CAIRTLENEKLFF.

The chain links TRBV7-8 to TRBJ2-1; 11 nucleotides align to TRBD2. The J segment lost 7 bases and the V segment lost 4 bases, leaving 3 bases of the junction unmatched. The germline gives CDR1 SGHVS, CDR2 FQNEAQ. This CDR3 has 14 amino acids. CDR3 amino acids: CASSSSGRTNEQFF. CDR3 in DNA: TGTGCCAGCAGCTCTAGCGGGAGGACTAATGAGCAGTTCTTC.

This clonotype was recorded many times. At one boundary the junction diverges from the germline segment, which might be a read error. V usage is TRBV5-1 and J usage is TRBJ1-1; D may be TRBD1 (5 bases). The CDR3 runs to 14 residues. Germline CDR1 reads SGHRS; CDR2 reads YFSETQ. Here the CDR3 reads CASSLDGGNTEAFF. Written as DNA, the CDR3 is TGTGCCAGCAGCTTAGATGGGGGGAACACTGAAGCTTTCTTT.

This clonotype showed up just a few times. The rearrangement uses TRBV28 and TRBJ1-6; no definite D call. V shed 8 bases and J shed 7 bases, with 9 bases lying between them. Germline lookup yields CDR1 MDHEN and CDR2 SYDVKM. This CDR3 has 12 residues. This CDR3 is CASGLKNSPLHF. CDR3 bases: TGTGCCAGCGGCCTAAAAAATTCACCCCTCCACTTT.